This T cell receptor beta chain is drawn from a study of T-cell reconstitution after alpha-beta-depleted transplantation in children. Study outcomes and limitations: A year post-transplant, T-cell counts and diversity derived mostly from newly produced T cells. Elevated TCRbeta diversity at day 60 was traced, in some patients, to surviving recipient T cells and thymic progenitors. Several hundred rapidly expanded clones from non-depleted graft cells reportedly supplied alpha-beta T cells about two months post-transplant.

Preparation of the TCRbeta library used unique molecular identifiers. TCRdb recomputed calls from the PCR reads with MiXCR, one row per CDR3 protein. The sample has some 200,000 distinct CDR3 sequences, about 8.7% seen once; the top ten hold less than 40%. The CDR3 contains 20 residues. From germline, CDR1 is SGDLS and CDR2 YYNGEE. The trim removed 0 bases at V and 0 bases at J, leaving 14 bases unmatched. This clonotype was detected ten times or more. Its antigen remains unidentified. This rearrangement joins TRBV9 to TRBJ2-2; 7 bases map to TRBD1. This TCR derives from a male patient aged 2 to 10 who had a stem cell transplant for acute myeloid leukemia, so the T cells may come from the graft donor. The material was PBMCs, mostly from graft donor cells, obtained 360 days after TCRalphabeta/CD19-depleted stem cell transplant. This CDR3 is CASSVEPAGRGFTNTGELFF. The CDR3 DNA reads as TGTGCCAGCAGCGTAGAACCTGCGGGCAGGGGGTTCACGAACACCGGGGAGCTGTTTTTT.